A selection of T cell receptor beta chains follows, all from one sample in a study of control samples from healthy donors and cancer patients. Sequencing was performed with immunoSEQ multiplex PCR; in TCRdb, only in-frame clones are kept and a portion is missing. This sample carries 75,000 to 90,000 clones, 86% of them seen once, and the ten largest clones take roughly 21%. Material: blood. These receptor sequences come from a man younger than 45 in good health. Each CDR3 is given with its conserved first and last residue.

j_call,v_call,cdr3_aa
TRBJ1-6,TRBV7-8,CASSRKGGPPLHF
TRBJ1-6,TRBV5-1,CASSLEGINSPLHF
TRBJ1-5,TRBV5-1,CASSPTGTGNQPQHF
TRBJ1-6,TRBV7-9,CASSLQGGYNSPLHF
TRBJ2-2,TRBV4-1,CASSQDFSPGVGTGELFF
TRBJ1-2,TRBV5-6,CASSPETGAYGYTF
TRBJ2-1,TRBV2,CAETRQGVYNEQFF
TRBJ1-5,TRBV6-5,CASRQGAYQPQHF
TRBJ1-4,TRBV15,CATSREGGARPNEKLFF
TRBJ1-5,TRBV28,CASSLNGRGINQPQHF
TRBJ1-2,TRBV6-5,CASKRGEGNGYTF
TRBJ1-1,TRBV30,CAWSIRTGEAFF